These 20 T cell receptor beta chains were all obtained from the same sample, sequenced in a study of shared clonotypes between healthy human individuals (dated by TCRdb to about 2020). Library generation was performed with the immunoSEQ multiplex PCR assay. Not all clones reach the TCRdb copy of this immuneACCESS table, which keeps in-frame sequences only. Checked studies attribute under half of the gap to unresolved V genes and leave the rest unexplained. For this sample there are more than 2 million clones; over 85% appear just once. The ten biggest clones cover 0.85% to 1.3% of the sample. CD8 naive samples were obtained by positive selection for CCR7 among CD45RO-negative cells, yielding a CD45RA+CCR7+ population from which TemRA cells were excluded. The sample taken for sequencing was naive CD8+ T cells sorted from blood. The sample's cell subset or site label is to be understood as: CD45RA+CCR7+. The source is a man between 18 and 29 years old in good health.

This chain connects TRBV2 to TRBJ2-7; 7 bases align to TRBD1. CDR3 length: 13 amino acids. The J segment lost 3 bases and the V segment lost 5 bases, leaving 4 bases of the junction unmatched. The germline V gene encodes CDR1 SNHLY and CDR2 FYNNEI. This chain's CDR3 is CASSYRDSYEQYF. In nucleotides, the CDR3 is TGTGCCAGCAGTTACCGGGACAGCTACGAGCAGTACTTC.

The chain uses TRBV5-1 and TRBJ2-2, with D perhaps being TRBD1 or TRBD2 (5 bases each). Germline lookup yields CDR1 SGHRS and CDR2 YFSETQ. Trimming cost V 3 bases and J 1 base, with 13 bases left between them. CDR3 length: 16 amino acids. The CDR3: CASSSEGFLNTGELFF. The CDR3 coding sequence is TGCGCCAGCAGCTCCGAGGGGTTCTTGAACACCGGGGAGCTGTTTTTT. The entire variable domain, with the rest obtained from reference TRBV5-1 and TRBJ2-2, is as follows: KAGVTQTPRYLIKTRGQQVTLSCSPISGHRSVSWYQQTPGQGLQFLFEYFSETQRNKGNFPGRFSGRQFSNSRSEMNVSTLELGDSALYLCASSSEGFLNTGELFFGEGSRLTVL.

The chain carries TRBV4-3 and TRBJ2-7; tentatively, D is TRBD1 (6 bases). The germline CDR1 and CDR2 sequences are LGHNA and YSLEER. The V gene lost 3 bases and the J gene lost 2 bases, with 14 bases spanning the gap. The CDR3 contains 15 residues. For the CDR3, the DNA is TGCGCCAGCAGCCATGGACCGGACAGTGCCTACGAGCAGTACTTC. Translated: CASSHGPDSAYEQYF.

This chain links TRBV6-5 with TRBJ2-7, with 8 bases fitting TRBD1. This CDR3 has 16 residues. V lost 2 bases, J lost 3 bases, and 9 bases stayed unmatched. In germline, CDR1 is MNHEY, CDR2 SVGAGI. Here the CDR3 reads CASSYTGTGSLYEQYF. In nucleotides, the CDR3 is TGTGCCAGCAGTTACACCGGGACAGGATCTCTCTACGAGCAGTACTTC.

The V call is TRBV7-9, the J call TRBJ2-5; 10 bases are a match to TRBD2. Germline V CDR1 and CDR2: SEHNR, FQNEAQ (reference sequence). The CDR3 sequence is 15 residues long. V lost 5 bases and J lost 2; bases outside the gene matches: 5. The CDR3 region has the DNA TGTGCCAGCAGCACGCTAGCGGGAGTACAAGAGACCCAGTACTTC. It translates to CASSTLAGVQETQYF.

A few counts support this clone. The chain recombines TRBV7-9 with TRBJ1-5, with D hard to call. CDR3 length: 14 amino acids. V was trimmed by 5 bases and J by 5 bases, leaving 13 bases between them. Germline V gene sequence: CDR1 SEHNR, CDR2 FQNEAQ (reference sequence). CDR3 sequence (DNA): TGTGCCAGCAGCCTCCCAGGAGATCATCAGCCCCAGCATTTT. This sequence encodes CASSLPGDHQPQHF.

Of note for this clone: Other DNA sequences in this sample translate to the same CDR3. The V call is TRBV19, the J call TRBJ1-5, with D uncertain. The germline V gene has CDR1 LNHDA and CDR2 SQIVND (reference sequence). V lost 2 bases, J lost 0 bases, and 8 bases lay in between. CDR3 length: 15 residues. The chain's CDR3 is CASSITDYSNQPQHF. CDR3 coding DNA: TGTGCCAGTAGTATAACAGATTATAGCAATCAGCCCCAGCATTTT.

This clone came up once. The chain couples TRBV27 to TRBJ2-5; 9 nucleotides match TRBD1. CDR3 size: 15 residues. The V gene's germline CDR1 is MNHEY and CDR2 SMNVEV (reference sequence). The V gene end was trimmed by 3 bases and the J gene end by 5 bases; junction bases not matched to a gene: 7. Here the CDR3 reads CASSFTGGPLETQYF. DNA for the CDR3: TGTGCCAGCAGTTTCACAGGGGGCCCTCTCGAGACCCAGTACTTC.

The V gene is TRBV9, the J gene TRBJ1-2, with D uncertain. This CDR3 contains 16 residues. Germline loops: CDR1 SGDLS, CDR2 YYNGEE. V lost 5 bases, J lost 5 bases, and 22 bases lay in between. In DNA, the CDR3 is TGTGCCAGCAGAGTCTCCGACATGACGGTTGATTATGGCTACACCTTC. It is translated as CASRVSDMTVDYGYTF.

The J gene is TRBJ2-7, the V gene TRBV11-2, with TRBD1 matching over 12 bases. CDR3 length equals 14 residues. Looked up from germline, CDR1 is SGHAT and CDR2 is FQNNGV. Trimming at V came to 3 bases and at J to 6 bases, leaving 3 bases not matched to a gene. The CDR3 protein is CASSFGTGGFEQYF. The CDR3 nucleotides are TGTGCCAGCAGCTTTGGGACAGGGGGCTTCGAGCAGTACTTC. Full variable domain (missing parts from reference TRBV11-2 and TRBJ2-7): EAGVAQSPRYKIIEKRQSVAFWCNPISGHATLYWYQQILGQGPKLLIQFQNNGVVDDSQLPKDRFSAERLKGVDSTLKIQPAKLEDSAVYLCASSFGTGGFEQYFGPGTRLTVT.

A remark on this clone: The sample has other DNA sequences that encode this CDR3 too. The chain links TRBV10-2 to TRBJ2-3; no firm D call. The CDR3 has 15 amino acids. The V end was cut by 4 bases, the J end by 0 bases, with 11 bases between. From germline, CDR1 is WSHSY and CDR2 SAAADI. The chain's CDR3 is CASSVAGTSTDTQYF. CDR3 bases: TGCGCCAGCAGTGTAGCAGGTACTAGCACAGATACGCAGTATTTT.

Details on this clone: The same CDR3 arises from other DNA sequences in this sample as well. The chain has TRBV27 and TRBJ2-1, with TRBD2 matching over 10 bases. The V gene's germline CDR1 is MNHEY and CDR2 SMNVEV (reference sequence). CDR3 length equals 15 residues. V shed 2 bases, J shed 4 bases, and the junction held 2 bases outside the gene matches. This CDR3 is CASSLVAGGYNEQFF. The CDR3 nucleotides read TGTGCCAGCAGTTTAGTAGCGGGGGGTTACAATGAGCAGTTCTTC.

The chain employs TRBV28 and TRBJ1-1; D uncertain. V was cut by 5 bases and J by 4 bases, with 14 bases left in between. The CDR3 runs 14 residues. Germline CDR1 reads MDHEN; CDR2 reads SYDVKM. The CDR3 region is CASSVQVSGTEAFF. The DNA of the CDR3 is TGTGCCAGCAGTGTTCAGGTTTCGGGCACTGAAGCTTTCTTT.

V gene TRBV5-8 combines with J gene TRBJ1-5; D is unresolved. Germline CDR1 and CDR2: SGHTS and YDEGEE. V lost 0 bases and J lost 2, with 6 bases in between. CDR3 length: 14 amino acids. The CDR3 sequence: CASSLVTGNQPQHF. The DNA for the CDR3 is TGTGCCAGCAGCTTGGTGACGGGCAATCAGCCCCAGCATTTT.

The chain uses TRBV15 and TRBJ2-7; 10 nucleotides align to TRBD2. V trimming: 4 bases; J trimming: 4 bases; junction bases outside the gene matches: 4. CDR1 LNHNV and CDR2 YYDKDF come from the germline V gene (reference sequence). The CDR3 extends over 14 amino acids. The DNA for the CDR3 is TGTGCCACCAGCATTGTGACTAGCGGGTACGAGCAGTACTTC. Translation gives CATSIVTSGYEQYF.

Notes on this clone: Germline is not matched at one junction end, which may reflect a read error. The rearrangement uses TRBV7-7 and TRBJ1-1; D call uncertain. This CDR3 is 13 amino acids long. The germline V gene encodes CDR1 SSHAT and CDR2 FNYEAQ (reference sequence). The CDR3 DNA reads TGTGCTAGCAGCAAAACCCGGAACACTGAAGCTTTCTTT. Protein product: CASSKTRNTEAFF.

V is TRBV7-9 and J is TRBJ2-2; tentative D call: TRBD1 (6 bases). The germline V gene has CDR1 SEHNR and CDR2 FQNEAQ (reference sequence). Trimming removed 6 bases from V and 7 bases from J, with 18 bases in between. The CDR3 runs to 15 residues. The CDR3 DNA follows: TGTGCCAGCAGGTCGGACAGCGGCCTGAGCGGGGAGCTGTTTTTT. Protein product: CASRSDSGLSGELFF.

The chain links TRBV4-1 to TRBJ2-2; D gene uncertain. Per germline, CDR1 MGHRA and CDR2 YSYEKL. V was clipped by 1 base and J by 3 bases, with 9 bases between them. CDR3 length: 15 amino acids. The CDR3 is CASSQVKGHTGELFF. In DNA, the CDR3 is TGCGCCAGCAGCCAAGTCAAGGGCCACACCGGGGAGCTGTTTTTT.

V and J are TRBV14 and TRBJ1-1; tentatively, D is TRBD1 (5 bases). Germline V gene sequence: CDR1 SGHDN, CDR2 FVKESK. The CDR3 is 13 residues long. With 3 bases removed from V and 6 bases from J, the gap between germline ends came to 11 bases. CDR3 DNA: TGTGCCAGCAGCCATCTTTCGACAGCTGAAGCTTTCTTT. Protein sequence: CASSHLSTAEAFF.

The chain has TRBV5-4 and TRBJ2-7; the D gene could be TRBD1 or TRBD2 (6 bases each). The CDR3 covers 14 residues. Germline CDR1 is SGHNT and CDR2 is YYREEE (reference sequence). V was clipped by 1 base and J by 5 bases, with 13 bases between them. The CDR3 nucleotides are TGTGCCAGCAGCTTGTACGGGGGCTTGAACGAGCAGTACTTC. Its protein product is CASSLYGGLNEQYF.